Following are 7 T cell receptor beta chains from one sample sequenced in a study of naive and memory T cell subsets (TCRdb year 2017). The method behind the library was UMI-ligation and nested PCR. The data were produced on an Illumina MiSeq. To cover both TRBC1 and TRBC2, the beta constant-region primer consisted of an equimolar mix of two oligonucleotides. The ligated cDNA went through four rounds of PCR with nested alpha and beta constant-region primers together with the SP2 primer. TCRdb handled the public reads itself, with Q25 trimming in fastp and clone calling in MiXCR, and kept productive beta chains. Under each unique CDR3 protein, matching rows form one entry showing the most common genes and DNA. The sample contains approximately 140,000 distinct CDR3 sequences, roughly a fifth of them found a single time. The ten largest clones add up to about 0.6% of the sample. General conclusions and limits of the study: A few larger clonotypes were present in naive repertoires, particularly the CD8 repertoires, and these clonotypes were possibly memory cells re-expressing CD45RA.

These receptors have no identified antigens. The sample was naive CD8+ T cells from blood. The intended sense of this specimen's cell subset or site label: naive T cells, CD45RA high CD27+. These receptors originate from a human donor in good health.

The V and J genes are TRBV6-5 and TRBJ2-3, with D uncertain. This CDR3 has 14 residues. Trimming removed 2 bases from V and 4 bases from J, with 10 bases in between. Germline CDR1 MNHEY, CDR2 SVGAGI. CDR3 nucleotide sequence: TGTGCCAGCAGTTACGGCAGCCCGCCAGATACGCAGTATTTT. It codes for CASSYGSPPDTQYF.

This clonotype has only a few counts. The CDR3: CASSLLTGGLPNEQFF. The CDR3 nucleotides are TGTGCCAGCAGTTTATTGACAGGGGGCCTCCCCAATGAGCAGTTCTTC. This chain joins TRBV27 and TRBJ2-1, with TRBD1 identical over 10 bases. Germline loops: CDR1 MNHEY, CDR2 SMNVEV (reference sequence). The CDR3 has 16 residues. Trimming at V came to 1 base and at J to 6 bases, leaving 6 bases not matched to a gene.

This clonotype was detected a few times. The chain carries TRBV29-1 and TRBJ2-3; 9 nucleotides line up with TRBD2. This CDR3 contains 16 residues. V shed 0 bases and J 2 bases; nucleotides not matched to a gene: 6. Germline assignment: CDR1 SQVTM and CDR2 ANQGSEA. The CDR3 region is CSVEDLSGSPTDTQYF. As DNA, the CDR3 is TGCAGCGTTGAAGATCTTAGCGGGAGCCCCACAGATACGCAGTATTTT.

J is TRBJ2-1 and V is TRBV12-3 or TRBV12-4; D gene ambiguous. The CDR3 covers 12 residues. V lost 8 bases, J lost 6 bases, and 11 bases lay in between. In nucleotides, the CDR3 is TGTGCCAGCGGGTCTCGTAGCAATGAGCAGTTCTTC. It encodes CASGSRSNEQFF.

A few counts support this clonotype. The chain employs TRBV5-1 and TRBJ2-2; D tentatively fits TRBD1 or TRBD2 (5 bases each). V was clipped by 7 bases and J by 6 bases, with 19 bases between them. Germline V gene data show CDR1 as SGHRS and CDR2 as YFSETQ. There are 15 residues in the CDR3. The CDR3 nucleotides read TGCGCCAGCCGTCCAGGGACGTCCGGCTCCGGGGAGCTGTTTTTT. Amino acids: CASRPGTSGSGELFF.

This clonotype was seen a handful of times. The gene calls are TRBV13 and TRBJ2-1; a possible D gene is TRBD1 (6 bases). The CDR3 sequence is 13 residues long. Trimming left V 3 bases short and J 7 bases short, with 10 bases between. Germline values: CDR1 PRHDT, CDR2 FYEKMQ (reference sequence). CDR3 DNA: TGTGCCAGCAGCTTGGGACAAAGGAATGAGCAGTTCTTC. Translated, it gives CASSLGQRNEQFF.

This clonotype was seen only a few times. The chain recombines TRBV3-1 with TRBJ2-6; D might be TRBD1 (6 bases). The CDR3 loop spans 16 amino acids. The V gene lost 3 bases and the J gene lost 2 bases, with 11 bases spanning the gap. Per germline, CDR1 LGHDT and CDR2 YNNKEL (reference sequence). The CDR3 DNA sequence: TGTGCCAGCAGCCATACTGAGGGGGCTGGGGCCAACGTCCTGACTTTC. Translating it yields CASSHTEGAGANVLTF.